This T cell receptor (beta chain) stems from a study of beta chain features in type 1 diabetes. Overall study results and limits: TCRB CDR3s were moderately but significantly shorter in Type 1 diabetes patients in all four CD4+ subsets. Fewer insertions but more deletions were seen at VDJ junctions in type 1 diabetes patients.

As for this clone: Its target is unknown.

CD4+ cells of the naive, central memory, regulatory and stem cell-like memory types were sorted via CD45RO/CCR7/CD25/CD127/CD95/CD27. The isolated RNA, all of it, was reverse transcribed, so expressed TCRB transcripts were what got sequenced. Here immunoSEQ multiplex PCR was the method, and the copy in TCRdb shows in-frame clones only, minus some. This sample yields under 400,000 clones, of which roughly 12% are seen a single time; 0.015% to 0.02% belongs to the top ten. The V and J ends lost 1 base and 0 bases respectively, with 8 bases between them. CDR3 length: 15 amino acids. Germline V CDR1 and CDR2: LGHNA, YSLEER.

The genes are TRBV4-3 and TRBJ2-3; TRBD1 might be the D (5 bases). The sample comprised naive CD4+ T cells from blood. The receptor was derived from a man younger than 35 in good health. This CDR3 is CASSQGGSSTDTQYF. The CDR3 DNA reads as TGCGCCAGCAGCCAAGGGGGCTCTAGCACAGATACGCAGTATTTT.